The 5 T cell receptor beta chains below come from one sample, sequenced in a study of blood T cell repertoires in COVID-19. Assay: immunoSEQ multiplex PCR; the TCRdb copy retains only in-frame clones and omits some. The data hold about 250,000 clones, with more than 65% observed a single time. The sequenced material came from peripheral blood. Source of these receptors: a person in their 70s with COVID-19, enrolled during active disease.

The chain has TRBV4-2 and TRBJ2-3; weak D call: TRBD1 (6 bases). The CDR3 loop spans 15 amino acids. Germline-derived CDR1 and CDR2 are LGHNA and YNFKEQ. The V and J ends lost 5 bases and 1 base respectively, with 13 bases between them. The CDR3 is CASSKGTYGTDTQYF. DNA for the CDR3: TGTGCCAGCAGCAAAGGGACATATGGCACAGATACGCAGTATTTT.

CDR3: CASSSRTGVETQYF. CDR3 coding DNA: TGTGCCAGCAGCTCCCGGACAGGGGTAGAGACCCAGTACTTC. The V call is TRBV5-5, the J call TRBJ2-5; the match to TRBD1 covers 9 bases. The CDR3 consists of 14 residues. J gave up 4 bases and V 3 bases, and 4 bases lay outside the gene matches. The germline V gene has CDR1 SGHKS and CDR2 YYEKEE (reference sequence).

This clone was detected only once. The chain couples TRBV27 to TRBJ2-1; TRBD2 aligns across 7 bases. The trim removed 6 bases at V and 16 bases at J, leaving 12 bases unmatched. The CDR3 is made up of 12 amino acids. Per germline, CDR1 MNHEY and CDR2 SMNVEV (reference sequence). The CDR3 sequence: CASSSPRGREFF. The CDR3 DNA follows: TGTGCCAGCAGCAGCCCGCGGGGGAGGGAATTCTTC.

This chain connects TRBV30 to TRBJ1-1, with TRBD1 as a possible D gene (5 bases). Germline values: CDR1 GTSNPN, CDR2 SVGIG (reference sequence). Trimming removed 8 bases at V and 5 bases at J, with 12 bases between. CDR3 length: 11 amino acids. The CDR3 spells CAGTTVTEAFF. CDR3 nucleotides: TGTGCCGGAACGACAGTAACTGAAGCTTTCTTT.

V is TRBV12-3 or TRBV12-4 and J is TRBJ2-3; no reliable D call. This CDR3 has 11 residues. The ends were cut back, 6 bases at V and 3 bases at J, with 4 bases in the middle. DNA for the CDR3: TGTGCCAGCAGCCAGACAGATACGCAGTATTTT. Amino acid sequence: CASSQTDTQYF.